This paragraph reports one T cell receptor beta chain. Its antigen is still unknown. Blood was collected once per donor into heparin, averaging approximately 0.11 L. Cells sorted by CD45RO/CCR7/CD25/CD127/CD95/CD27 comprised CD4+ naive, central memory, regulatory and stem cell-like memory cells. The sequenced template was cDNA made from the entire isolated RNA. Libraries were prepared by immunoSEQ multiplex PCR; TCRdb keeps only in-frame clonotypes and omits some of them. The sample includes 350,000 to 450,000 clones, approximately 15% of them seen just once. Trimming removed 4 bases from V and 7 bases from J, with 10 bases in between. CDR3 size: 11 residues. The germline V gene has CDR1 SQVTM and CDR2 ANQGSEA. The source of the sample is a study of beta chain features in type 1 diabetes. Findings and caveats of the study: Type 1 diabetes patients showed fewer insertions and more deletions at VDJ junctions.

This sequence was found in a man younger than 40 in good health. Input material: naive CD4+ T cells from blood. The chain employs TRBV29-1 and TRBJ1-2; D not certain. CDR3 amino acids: CSVALSRGYTF. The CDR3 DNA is TGCAGCGTTGCCCTGAGCCGTGGCTACACCTTC.